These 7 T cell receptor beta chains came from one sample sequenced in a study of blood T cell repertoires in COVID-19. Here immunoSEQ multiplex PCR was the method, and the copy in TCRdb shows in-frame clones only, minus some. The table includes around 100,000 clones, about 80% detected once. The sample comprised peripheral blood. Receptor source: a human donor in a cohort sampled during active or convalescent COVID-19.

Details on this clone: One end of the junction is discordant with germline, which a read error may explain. DNA for the CDR3: TGTGCCAGCAGCGTAGGGCCCCTCGGCAGGGGAACTAATAAAAAACTGTTTTTT. Translating gives CASSVGPLGRGTNKKLFF. This chain connects TRBV9 to TRBJ1-4; D possibly corresponds to TRBD1 (6 bases). The CDR3 loop spans 18 amino acids. Germline V lookup: CDR1 SGDLS, CDR2 YYNGEE.

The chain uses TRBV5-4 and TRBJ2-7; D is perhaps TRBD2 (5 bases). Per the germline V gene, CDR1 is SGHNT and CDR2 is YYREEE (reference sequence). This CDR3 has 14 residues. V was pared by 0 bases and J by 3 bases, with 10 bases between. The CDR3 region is CASSLGGPSYEQYF. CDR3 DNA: TGTGCCAGCAGCTTGGGAGGGCCCAGCTACGAGCAGTACTTC.

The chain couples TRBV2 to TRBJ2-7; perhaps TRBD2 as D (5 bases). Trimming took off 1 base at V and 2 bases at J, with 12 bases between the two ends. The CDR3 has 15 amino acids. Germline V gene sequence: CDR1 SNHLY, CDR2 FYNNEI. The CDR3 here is CASSEGPSGTYEQYF. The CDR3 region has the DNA TGTGCCAGCAGTGAAGGTCCCAGCGGAACCTACGAGCAGTACTTC.

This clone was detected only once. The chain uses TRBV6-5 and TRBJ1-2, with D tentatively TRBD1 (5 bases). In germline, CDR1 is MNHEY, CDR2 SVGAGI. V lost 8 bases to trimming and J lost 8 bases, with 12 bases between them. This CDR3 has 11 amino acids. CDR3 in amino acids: CASEGRGGYTF. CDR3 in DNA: TGTGCCAGCGAGGGGAGGGGCGGCTACACCTTC.

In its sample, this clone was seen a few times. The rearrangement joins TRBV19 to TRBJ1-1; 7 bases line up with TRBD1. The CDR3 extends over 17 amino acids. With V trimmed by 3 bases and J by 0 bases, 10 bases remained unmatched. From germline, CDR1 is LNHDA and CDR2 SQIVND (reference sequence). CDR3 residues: CASSMRPRQGLNTEAFF. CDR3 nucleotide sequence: TGTGCCAGTAGTATGCGCCCTCGACAGGGATTGAACACTGAAGCTTTCTTT.

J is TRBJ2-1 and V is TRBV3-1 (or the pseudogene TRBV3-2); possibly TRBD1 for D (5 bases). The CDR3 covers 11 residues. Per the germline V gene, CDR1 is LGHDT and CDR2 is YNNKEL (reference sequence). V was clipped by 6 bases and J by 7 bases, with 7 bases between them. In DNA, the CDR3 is TGTGCCAGCAGAAGGGGAAATGAGCAGTTCTTC. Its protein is CASRRGNEQFF.

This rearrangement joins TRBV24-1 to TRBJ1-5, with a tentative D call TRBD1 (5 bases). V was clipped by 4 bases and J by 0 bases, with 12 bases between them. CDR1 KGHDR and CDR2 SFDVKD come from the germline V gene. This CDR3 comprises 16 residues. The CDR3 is CATSDPGGDSNQPQHF. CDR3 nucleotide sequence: TGTGCCACCAGTGACCCCGGGGGAGATAGCAATCAGCCCCAGCATTTT.